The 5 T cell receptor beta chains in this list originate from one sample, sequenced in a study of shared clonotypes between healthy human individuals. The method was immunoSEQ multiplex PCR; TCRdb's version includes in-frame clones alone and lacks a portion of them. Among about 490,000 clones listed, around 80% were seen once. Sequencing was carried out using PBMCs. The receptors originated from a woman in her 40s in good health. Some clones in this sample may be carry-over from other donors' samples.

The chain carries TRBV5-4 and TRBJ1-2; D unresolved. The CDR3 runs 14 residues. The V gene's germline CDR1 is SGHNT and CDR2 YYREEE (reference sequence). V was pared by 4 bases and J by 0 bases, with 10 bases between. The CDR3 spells CASSQQRANYGYTF. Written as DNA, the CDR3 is TGTGCCAGCAGCCAACAGAGAGCTAACTATGGCTACACCTTC.

CDR3 DNA: TGTGCCAGCATGGCCTACGAGCAGTACTTC. This codes for CASMAYEQYF. This chain joins TRBV28 and TRBJ2-7, with D unresolved. The CDR3 has 10 residues. Trimming removed 7 bases from V and 2 bases from J, with 3 bases in between. CDR1 is MDHEN, CDR2 SYDVKM, per germline.

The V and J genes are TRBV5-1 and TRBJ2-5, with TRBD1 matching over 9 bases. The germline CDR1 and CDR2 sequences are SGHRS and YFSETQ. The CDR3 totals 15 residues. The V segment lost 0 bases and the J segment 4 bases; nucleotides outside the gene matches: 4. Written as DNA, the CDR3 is TGCGCCAGCAGCTTGGGGGGACAGGGCGGAGAGACCCAGTACTTC. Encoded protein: CASSLGGQGGETQYF.

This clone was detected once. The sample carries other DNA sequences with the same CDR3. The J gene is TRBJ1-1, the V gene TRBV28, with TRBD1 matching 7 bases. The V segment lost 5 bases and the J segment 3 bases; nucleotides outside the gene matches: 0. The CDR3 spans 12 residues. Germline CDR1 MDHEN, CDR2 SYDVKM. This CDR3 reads CASSQGDTEAFF. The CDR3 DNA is TGTGCCAGCAGTCAGGGGGACACTGAAGCTTTCTTT.

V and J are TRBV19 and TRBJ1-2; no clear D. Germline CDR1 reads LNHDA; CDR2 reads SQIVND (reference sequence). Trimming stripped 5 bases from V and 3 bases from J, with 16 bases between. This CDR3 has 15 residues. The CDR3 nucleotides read TGTGCCAGTAGTGCCCACCTCGGGCAGGACTATGGCTACACCTTC. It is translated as CASSAHLGQDYGYTF.